This paragraph reports one T cell receptor (beta chain). As yet, its antigen is unknown. Germline-derived CDR1 and CDR2 are SGDLS and YYNGEE. The CDR3 covers 17 residues. The J segment lost 3 bases and the V segment lost 0 bases, leaving 6 bases of the junction unmatched. The data stem from a study of T cell responses to AZD1222 COVID-19 vaccine. Here immunoSEQ multiplex PCR was the method, and the copy in TCRdb shows in-frame clones only, minus some. The sample lists roughly 170,000 clones; about nine tenths were seen once. Whole-study results and caveats: Just 5 to 7 people given AZD1222 tested seropositive at baseline. The breadth and depth of Spike-specific TCRs increased once two AZD1222 doses had been given.

The chain employs TRBV9 and TRBJ2-1, with 10 nucleotides matching TRBD2. The source of this sequence is an adult in good health. The source material was peripheral blood, sampled on day 0 of AZD1222 vaccination. The CDR3 DNA follows: TGTGCCAGCAGCGTAGTCGGAGCGGGAGGGGTCTACAATGAGCAGTTCTTC. Its translation: CASSVVGAGGVYNEQFF. The complete variable domain, with remaining parts taken from reference TRBV9 and TRBJ2-1, reads DSGVTQTPKHLITATGQRVTLRCSPRSGDLSVYWYQQSLDQGLQFLIQYYNGEERAKGNILERFSAQQFPDLHSELNLSSLELGDSALYFCASSVVGAGGVYNEQFFGPGTRLTVL.